This T cell receptor beta chain was retrieved from a study of blood T cell repertoires in COVID-19. Study as a whole: Collection of acute and convalescent COVID-19 samples took place in the United States, Italy and Spain. In each case, the material was cDNA or gDNA derived from T cells, B-cell-depleted T cells, or PBMCs.

There are 14 residues in the CDR3. V was trimmed by 2 bases and J by 2 bases, leaving 8 bases between them. In germline, CDR1 is ENHRY, CDR2 SYGVKD. Authors' methods: Nucleated cell number was recorded as an estimate derived from reference gene primer amplification. Generated by immunoSEQ multiplex PCR, the TCRdb table keeps only in-frame clones and is missing some. V, J and clone size derive from that table, while D and trimming were established from the DNA sequence. The sample lists 400,000 to 450,000 clones; roughly 90% were seen once. Recruited during active infection, patients (from Seattle) were subsequently followed longitudinally.

The sequence came from a man between 18 and 29 years old with COVID-19, enrolled during active disease. Sequencing was done on a sample of peripheral blood. This chain links TRBV10-3 with TRBJ2-3, with a possible D match to TRBD2 (6 bases). CDR3 amino acids: CAISERGNTDTQYF. In DNA, the CDR3 is TGTGCCATCAGTGAGCGGGGGAACACAGATACGCAGTATTTT.